This is a list of T cell receptor beta chains from one sample in a study of shared clonotypes between healthy human individuals. Sequencing was performed with immunoSEQ multiplex PCR; in TCRdb, only in-frame clones are kept and a portion is missing. Seen here are approximately 2,300,000 clones, under 95% observed once, and the top ten hold about 0.36%. Sequenced input: naive CD4+ T cells from PBMCs. These receptors originate from a young man in good health. Some clones in this sample may be carry-over from other donors' samples. Both conserved end residues are part of each CDR3. The order of the fields is clone size, D gene, V gene, J gene, CDR3 protein, CDR3 DNA. A D gene is named only where the DNA matches it firmly. The size of a clone is reported for some rows only, either as once, few or many, or as a class for expanded clones.

-,-,TRBV9,TRBJ2-3,CASSVLGVTDTQYF,TGTGCCAGCAGCGTGCTCGGGGTAACAGATACGCAGTATTTT
-,-,TRBV5-6,TRBJ2-7,CASSSYEGVGIAVEQYF,TGTGCCAGCAGCTCCTATGAAGGGGTCGGAATAGCCGTCGAGCAGTACTTC
-,-,TRBV7-3,TRBJ1-2,CASSPGGVPALYGYTF,TGTGCCAGCAGCCCCGGGGGGGTTCCAGCGTTGTATGGCTACACCTTC
-,TRBD2,TRBV4-1,TRBJ2-3,CASSQDYRELAVTDTQYF,TGCGCCAGCAGCCAAGATTATCGGGAACTAGCGGTCACAGATACGCAGTATTTT
-,-,TRBV7-2,TRBJ2-7,CASSLEGGASYEQYF,TGTGCCAGCAGCTTAGAAGGAGGGGCGTCCTACGAGCAGTACTTC
-,TRBD1,TRBV11-2,TRBJ2-7,CASSLARGLYEQYF,TGTGCCAGCAGCTTAGCCAGGGGGCTTTACGAGCAGTACTTC
-,-,TRBV30,TRBJ2-7,CAWSGRLDREQYF,TGTGCCTGGTCGGGGCGGCTGGATCGTGAGCAGTACTTC
-,-,TRBV5-4,TRBJ1-4,CASSSGTNEKLFF,TGTGCCAGCAGCTCAGGAACTAATGAAAAACTGTTTTTT
-,-,TRBV18,TRBJ2-6,CASSQEAGANVLTF,TGTGCCAGCTCACAGGAGGCCGGGGCCAACGTCCTGACTTTC
-,TRBD2,TRBV4-1,TRBJ2-1,CASSPGLAGVSSYNEQFF,TGCGCCAGCAGCCCGGGACTAGCGGGAGTTAGTTCCTACAATGAGCAGTTCTTC
-,-,TRBV9,TRBJ2-1,CASSVVVVPGNEQFF,TGTGCCAGCAGCGTAGTCGTTGTACCCGGGAATGAGCAGTTCTTC
-,TRBD2,TRBV5-1,TRBJ2-7,CASSLSGRAYEQYF,TGCGCCAGCAGCTTGTCCGGGAGGGCCTACGAGCAGTACTTC
-,-,TRBV10-3,TRBJ1-1,CAISESDRPLTEAFF,TGTGCCATCAGTGAGTCCGACAGGCCTTTAACGGAAGCTTTCTTT
once,TRBD1,TRBV7-2,TRBJ1-2,CASSPGQGAYGYTF,TGTGCCAGCAGCCCGGGACAGGGGGCCTATGGCTACACCTTC
-,-,TRBV19,TRBJ2-5,CASSMKETQYF,TGTGCCAGTAGTATGAAAGAGACCCAGTACTTC
few,TRBD1,TRBV7-2,TRBJ1-1,CASSPDRVQQAFF,TGTGCCAGCAGCCCCGACAGGGTGCAACAAGCTTTCTTT
once,-,TRBV11-2,TRBJ1-4,CASSQVLDEKLFF,TGTGCCAGCAGCCAAGTGTTGGATGAAAAACTGTTTTTT
-,-,TRBV7-9,TRBJ2-1,CASSTHQFVGTALGQFF,TGTGCCAGCAGCACACATCAATTCGTGGGGACTGCTTTAGGGCAGTTCTTC
-,-,TRBV5-1,TRBJ1-4,CASSLEVDEKLFF,TGCGCCAGCAGCTTGGAGGTAGATGAAAAACTGTTTTTT
-,-,TRBV7-9,TRBJ2-1,CASSSPRTLSYNEQFF,TGTGCCAGCAGCTCACCTCGGACACTTTCCTACAATGAGCAGTTCTTC
-,-,TRBV28,TRBJ2-3,CASKPVSDTQYF,TGTGCCAGCAAGCCCGTATCAGATACGCAGTATTTT
-,-,TRBV6-6,TRBJ2-5,CASSYSMETQYF,TGTGCCAGCAGTTACTCGATGGAGACCCAGTACTTC
once,TRBD2,TRBV6-4,TRBJ2-1,CASSVRTSGRYNEQFF,TGTGCCAGCAGTGTCAGGACTAGCGGGAGGTACAATGAGCAGTTCTTC
-,TRBD1,TRBV5-5,TRBJ2-7,CASSWTGVYEQYF,TGTGCCAGCAGCTGGACAGGGGTCTACGAGCAGTACTTC
-,-,TRBV30,TRBJ1-4,CAWRGGLGEKLFF,TGTGCCTGGAGAGGGGGGTTAGGGGAAAAACTGTTTTTT
once,-,TRBV11-2,TRBJ1-2,CASSSGTFSSYGYTF,TGTGCCAGCAGCTCCGGGACATTTTCGTCGTATGGCTACACCTTC
-,TRBD2,TRBV28,TRBJ2-3,CASSFSGSRADTQYF,TGTGCCAGCAGTTTTAGCGGGAGTAGGGCAGATACGCAGTATTTT
-,-,TRBV19,TRBJ2-1,CASSIIQGRQFF,TGTGCCAGTAGTATAATTCAGGGGCGCCAGTTCTTC
-,-,TRBV9,TRBJ2-3,CASSGPSGTDTQYF,TGTGCCAGCAGCGGGCCTAGCGGCACAGATACGCAGTATTTT
-,-,TRBV5-1,TRBJ2-7,CASSLVSGSSYEQYF,TGCGCCAGCAGCTTGGTAAGCGGCTCTTCCTACGAGCAGTACTTC
-,-,TRBV29-1,TRBJ2-7,CSVGSRDYEQYF,TGCAGCGTTGGTTCTAGGGACTACGAGCAGTACTTC
-,-,TRBV5-4,TRBJ1-5,CASSFPSTLSPHNQPQHF,TGTGCCAGCAGCTTTCCTAGTACCCTCAGTCCGCACAATCAGCCCCAGCATTTT
-,-,TRBV28,TRBJ1-4,CASSFDREKLFF,TGTGCCAGCAGTTTTGACAGGGAAAAACTGTTTTTT
-,-,TRBV6-5,TRBJ1-2,CASSSPGRTNYGYTF,TGTGCCAGCAGTTCTCCCGGGAGAACTAACTATGGCTACACCTTC
once,TRBD1,TRBV28,TRBJ2-7,CASTSYPGTGSFYEQYF,TGTGCCAGCACCTCTTACCCCGGGACAGGGAGTTTCTACGAGCAGTACTTC
-,-,TRBV14,TRBJ1-1,CASSRQTNTEAFF,TGTGCCAGCAGCAGACAGACAAACACTGAAGCTTTCTTT
once,-,TRBV10-3,TRBJ1-3,CAILGSGNTIYF,TGTGCCATCCTGGGCTCTGGAAACACCATATATTTT
-,TRBD1,TRBV18,TRBJ1-2,CASSPGQVYGYTF,TGTGCCAGCTCACCGGGACAGGTCTATGGCTACACCTTC
-,-,TRBV27,TRBJ1-1,CASSFYGGANTEAFF,TGTGCCAGCAGTTTTTACGGGGGGGCAAACACTGAAGCTTTCTTT
-,-,TRBV7-8,TRBJ2-3,CASSFQGLSTDTQYF,TGTGCCAGCAGCTTTCAAGGGTTGAGCACAGATACGCAGTATTTT
once,-,TRBV5-1,TRBJ2-4,CASSLASEVALNIQYF,TGCGCCAGCAGCTTGGCCTCGGAGGTTGCTCTTAACATTCAGTACTTC
-,-,TRBV11-2,TRBJ1-3,CASSLVSDHSGNTIYF,TGTGCCAGCAGCTTAGTGTCAGACCACTCTGGAAACACCATATATTTT
-,TRBD2,TRBV5-6,TRBJ2-1,CASSLGLAGAYNEQFF,TGTGCCAGCAGCTTGGGACTAGCGGGAGCCTACAATGAGCAGTTCTTC
-,TRBD2,TRBV18,TRBJ2-3,CASSPTAGEADTQYF,TGTGCCAGCTCACCAACCGCGGGAGAGGCAGATACGCAGTATTTT
once,-,TRBV11-1,TRBJ2-2,CASSLREGFGELFF,TGTGCCAGCAGCCTACGGGAAGGGTTCGGGGAGCTGTTTTTT
-,-,TRBV5-1,TRBJ1-5,CASSRGGNSNQPQHF,TGCGCCAGCAGCCGTGGGGGAAATAGCAATCAGCCCCAGCATTTT
-,-,TRBV27,TRBJ2-3,CASKETDTQYF,TGTGCCAGCAAGGAAACAGATACGCAGTATTTT
-,-,TRBV9,TRBJ2-7,CASSVGGDKIYEQYF,TGTGCCAGCAGCGTAGGGGGGGACAAGATCTACGAGCAGTACTTC
-,TRBD2,TRBV6-1,TRBJ2-7,CASITSGSIYEQYF,TGTGCCAGCATTACTAGCGGGAGTATCTACGAGCAGTACTTC
-,TRBD1,TRBV5-1,TRBJ2-4,CASSEGQGEQYF,TGCGCCAGCAGCGAGGGACAGGGGGAACAGTACTTC
few,-,TRBV11-2,TRBJ2-2,CASSLVGVRELFF,TGTGCCAGCAGCTTAGTCGGGGTCCGGGAGCTGTTTTTT
once,-,TRBV6-4,TRBJ2-1,CASSDSGGAVYNEQFF,TGTGCCAGCAGTGACTCTGGGGGGGCGGTCTACAATGAGCAGTTCTTC
-,-,TRBV29-1,TRBJ1-3,CSFTLSGNTIYF,TGCAGTTTTACACTCTCTGGAAACACCATATATTTT
once,-,TRBV29-1,TRBJ2-2,CSVTKSGATGELFF,TGCAGCGTCACCAAGTCGGGGGCCACCGGGGAGCTGTTTTTT
-,TRBD1,TRBV7-8,TRBJ2-5,CASRWTGGQETQYF,TGTGCCAGCAGGTGGACAGGGGGCCAAGAGACCCAGTACTTC